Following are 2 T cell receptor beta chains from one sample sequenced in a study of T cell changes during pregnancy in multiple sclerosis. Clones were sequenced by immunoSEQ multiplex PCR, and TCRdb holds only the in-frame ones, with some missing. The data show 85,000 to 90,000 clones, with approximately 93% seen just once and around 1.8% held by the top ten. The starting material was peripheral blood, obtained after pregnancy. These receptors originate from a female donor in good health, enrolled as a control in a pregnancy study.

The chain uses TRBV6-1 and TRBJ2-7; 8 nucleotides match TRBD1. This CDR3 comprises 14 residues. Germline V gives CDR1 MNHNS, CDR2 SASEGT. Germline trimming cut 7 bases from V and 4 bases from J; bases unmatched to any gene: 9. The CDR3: CASTRDRLAYEQYF. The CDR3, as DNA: TGTGCCAGCACCCGGGACAGGTTAGCATACGAGCAGTACTTC.

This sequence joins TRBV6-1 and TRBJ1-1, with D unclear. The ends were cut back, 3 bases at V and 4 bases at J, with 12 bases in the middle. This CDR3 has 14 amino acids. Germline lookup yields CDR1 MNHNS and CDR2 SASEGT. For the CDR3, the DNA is TGTGCCAGCAGTGACAGGTGGTCCGGCACTGAAGCTTTCTTT. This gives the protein CASSDRWSGTEAFF.